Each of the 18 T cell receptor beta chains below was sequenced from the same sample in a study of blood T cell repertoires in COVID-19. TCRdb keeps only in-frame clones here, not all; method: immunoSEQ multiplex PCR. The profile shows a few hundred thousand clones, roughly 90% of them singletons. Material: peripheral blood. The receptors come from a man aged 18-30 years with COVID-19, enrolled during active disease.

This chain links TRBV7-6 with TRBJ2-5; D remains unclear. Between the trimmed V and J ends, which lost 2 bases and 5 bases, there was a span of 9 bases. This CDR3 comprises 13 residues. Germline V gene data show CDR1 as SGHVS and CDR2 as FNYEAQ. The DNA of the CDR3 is TGTGCCAGCAGCTTAAGAGCGATGGAGACCCAGTACTTC. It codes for CASSLRAMETQYF.

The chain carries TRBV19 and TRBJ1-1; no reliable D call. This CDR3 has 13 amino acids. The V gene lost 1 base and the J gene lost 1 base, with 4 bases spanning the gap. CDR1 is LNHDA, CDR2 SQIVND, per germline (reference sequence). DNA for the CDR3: TGTGCCAGTAGTATAGTAAAGAACACTGAAGCTTTCTTT. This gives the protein CASSIVKNTEAFF. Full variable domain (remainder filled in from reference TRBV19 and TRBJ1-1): DGGITQSPKYLFRKEGQNVTLSCEQNLNHDAMYWYRQDPGQGLRLIYYSQIVNDFQKGDIAEGYSVSREKKESFPLTVTSAQKNPTAFYLCASSIVKNTEAFFGQGTRLTVV.

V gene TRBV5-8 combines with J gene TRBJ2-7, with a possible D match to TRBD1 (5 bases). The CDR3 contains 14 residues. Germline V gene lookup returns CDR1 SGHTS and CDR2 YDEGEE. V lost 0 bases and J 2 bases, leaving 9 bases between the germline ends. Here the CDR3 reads CASSLAGNAYEQYF. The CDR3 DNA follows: TGTGCCAGCAGCTTGGCAGGGAATGCCTACGAGCAGTACTTC.

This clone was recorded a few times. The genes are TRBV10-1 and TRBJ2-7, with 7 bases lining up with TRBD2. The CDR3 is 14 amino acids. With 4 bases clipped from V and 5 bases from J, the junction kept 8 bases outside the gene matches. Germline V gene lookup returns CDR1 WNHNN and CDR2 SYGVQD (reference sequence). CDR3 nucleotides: TGCGCCAGCAGTGGTCGGCTAGCGGCGGACGAGCAGTACTTC. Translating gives CASSGRLAADEQYF.

The CDR3 nucleotides read TGTGCCAGCAGTGAAGCGTGGGGACTAGCGTCCTACGAGCAGTACTTC. This gives the protein CASSEAWGLASYEQYF. The chain joins TRBV6-1 to TRBJ2-7, with 10 bases matching TRBD2. The CDR3 runs to 16 residues. CDR1 MNHNS and CDR2 SASEGT come from the germline V gene. The junction had 3 bases not matched to a gene; V was cut back by 0 bases and J by 1 base.

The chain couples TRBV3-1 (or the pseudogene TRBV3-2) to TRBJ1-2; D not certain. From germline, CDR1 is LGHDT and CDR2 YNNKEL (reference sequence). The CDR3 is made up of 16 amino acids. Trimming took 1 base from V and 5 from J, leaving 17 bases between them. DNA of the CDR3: TGTGCCAGCAGCCAAGTCGGTTGGTACCCCTCGTATGGCTACACCTTC. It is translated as CASSQVGWYPSYGYTF.

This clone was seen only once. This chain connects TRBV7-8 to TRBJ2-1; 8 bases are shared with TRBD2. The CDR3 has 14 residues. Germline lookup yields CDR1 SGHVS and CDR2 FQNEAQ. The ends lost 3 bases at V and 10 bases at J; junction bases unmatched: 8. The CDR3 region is CASSLAGGSQEQFF. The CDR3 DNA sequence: TGTGCCAGCAGCTTGGCGGGGGGTAGTCAGGAGCAGTTCTTC.

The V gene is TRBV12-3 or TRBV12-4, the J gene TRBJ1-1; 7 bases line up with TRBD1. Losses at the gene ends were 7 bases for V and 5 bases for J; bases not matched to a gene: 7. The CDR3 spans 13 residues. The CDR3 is CASIQQGLTEAFF. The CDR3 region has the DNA TGTGCCAGCATCCAACAGGGGTTAACTGAAGCTTTCTTT.

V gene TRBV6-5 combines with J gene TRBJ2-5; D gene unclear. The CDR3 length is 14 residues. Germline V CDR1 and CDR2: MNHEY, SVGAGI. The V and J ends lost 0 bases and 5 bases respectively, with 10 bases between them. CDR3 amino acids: CASSYSNRLETQYF. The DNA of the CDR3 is TGTGCCAGCAGTTACTCGAATCGGTTGGAGACCCAGTACTTC.

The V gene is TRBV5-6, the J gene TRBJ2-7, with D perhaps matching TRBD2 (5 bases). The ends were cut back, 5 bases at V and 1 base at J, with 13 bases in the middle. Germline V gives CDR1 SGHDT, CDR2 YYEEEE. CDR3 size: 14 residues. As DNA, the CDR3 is TGTGCCAGCAGGCGGACTGGAAGGTCCTACGAGCAGTACTTC. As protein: CASRRTGRSYEQYF.

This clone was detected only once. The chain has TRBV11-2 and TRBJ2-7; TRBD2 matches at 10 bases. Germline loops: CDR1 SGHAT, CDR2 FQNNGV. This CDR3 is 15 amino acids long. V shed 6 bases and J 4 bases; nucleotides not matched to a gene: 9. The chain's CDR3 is CASSRGTSAVYEQYF. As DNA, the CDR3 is TGTGCCAGCAGTCGCGGGACTAGCGCGGTATACGAGCAGTACTTC.

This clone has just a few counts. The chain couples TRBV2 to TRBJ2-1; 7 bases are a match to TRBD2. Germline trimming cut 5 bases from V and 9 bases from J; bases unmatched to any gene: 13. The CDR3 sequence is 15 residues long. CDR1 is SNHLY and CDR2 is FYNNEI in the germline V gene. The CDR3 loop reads CASSLQRGPESEQFF. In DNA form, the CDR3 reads TGTGCCAGCAGTCTACAGCGGGGTCCGGAAAGTGAGCAGTTCTTC.

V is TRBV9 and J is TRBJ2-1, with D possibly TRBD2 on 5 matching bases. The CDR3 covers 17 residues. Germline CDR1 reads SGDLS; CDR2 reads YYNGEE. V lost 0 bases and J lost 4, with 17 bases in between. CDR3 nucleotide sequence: TGTGCCAGCAGCGTAGATATACCTAGCAGTTTTTACAATGAGCAGTTCTTC. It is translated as CASSVDIPSSFYNEQFF.

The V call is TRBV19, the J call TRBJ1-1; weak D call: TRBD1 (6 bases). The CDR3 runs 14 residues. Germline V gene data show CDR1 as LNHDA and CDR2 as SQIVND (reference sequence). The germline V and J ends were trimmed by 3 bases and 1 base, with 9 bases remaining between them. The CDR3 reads CASSITGPNTEAFF. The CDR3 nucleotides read TGTGCCAGTAGTATTACAGGGCCGAACACTGAAGCTTTCTTT.

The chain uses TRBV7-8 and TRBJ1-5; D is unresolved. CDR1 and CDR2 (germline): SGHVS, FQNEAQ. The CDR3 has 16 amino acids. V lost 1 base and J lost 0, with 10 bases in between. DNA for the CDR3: TGTGCCAGCAGCTTAGGTGGGAGTTATAGCAATCAGCCCCAGCATTTT. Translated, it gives CASSLGGSYSNQPQHF.

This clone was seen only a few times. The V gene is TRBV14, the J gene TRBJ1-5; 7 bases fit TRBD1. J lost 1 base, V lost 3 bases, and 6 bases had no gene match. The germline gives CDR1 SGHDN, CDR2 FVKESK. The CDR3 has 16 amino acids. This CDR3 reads CASSHVRGRSNQPQHF. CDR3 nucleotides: TGTGCCAGCAGCCATGTCAGGGGGAGAAGCAATCAGCCCCAGCATTTT.

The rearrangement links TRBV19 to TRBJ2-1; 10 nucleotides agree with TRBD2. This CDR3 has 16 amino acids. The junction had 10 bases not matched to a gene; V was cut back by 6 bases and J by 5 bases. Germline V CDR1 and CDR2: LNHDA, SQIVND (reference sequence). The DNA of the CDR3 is TGTGCCAGTAGCCCCTCCCCAGCGGGGGGGAACAATGAGCAGTTCTTC. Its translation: CASSPSPAGGNNEQFF.

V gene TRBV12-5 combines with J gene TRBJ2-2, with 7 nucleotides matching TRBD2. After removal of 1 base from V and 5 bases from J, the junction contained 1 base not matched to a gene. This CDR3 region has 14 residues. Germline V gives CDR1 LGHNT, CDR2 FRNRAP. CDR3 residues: CASGLELATGELFF. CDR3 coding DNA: TGTGCTAGTGGTTTGGAACTAGCGACCGGGGAGCTGTTTTTT.